Below, 31 T cell receptor beta chains from the same sample are listed, as sequenced in a study of radiotherapy plus CTLA-4 blockade in lung cancer. Assay: immunoSEQ multiplex PCR; the TCRdb copy retains only in-frame clones and omits some. The sample consists of approximately 38,000 clones, 80% to 90% of them appearing once. Here the sequenced sample was peripheral blood, taken from a patient treated with radiotherapy plus ipilimumab. All receptors derive from a human donor with non-small cell lung cancer whose response to radiotherapy plus ipilimumab could not be evaluated.

The chain employs TRBV6-1 and TRBJ1-4; no firm D call. Germline lookup yields CDR1 MNHNS and CDR2 SASEGT. V lost 6 bases, J lost 0 bases, and 11 bases lay in between. The CDR3 runs 15 residues. Here the CDR3 DNA reads TGTGCCAGCAGGGCTGCCGGGGCAACTAATGAAAAACTGTTTTTT. Translating gives CASRAAGATNEKLFF.

The chain joins TRBV5-1 to TRBJ2-6; TRBD1 aligns across 7 bases. V lost 6 bases, J lost 4 bases, and 7 bases stayed unmatched. CDR3 length: 15 amino acids. Germline CDR1 and CDR2: SGHRS and YFSETQ. The CDR3 loop reads CASTGTAKGANVLTF. The CDR3 DNA is TGCGCCAGCACCGGGACAGCAAAAGGGGCCAACGTCCTGACTTTC.

The chain recombines TRBV5-1 with TRBJ1-4; TRBD1 agrees at 7 bases. Germline CDR1 is SGHRS and CDR2 is YFSETQ. V lost 0 bases, J lost 7 bases, and 6 bases stayed unmatched. CDR3 length: 15 residues. This chain's CDR3 is CASSLAEGAGEKLFF. The CDR3 DNA follows: TGCGCCAGCAGCTTGGCCGAGGGGGCGGGTGAAAAACTGTTTTTT.

The chain employs TRBV2 and TRBJ2-7; TRBD1 might be the D (5 bases). This CDR3 is 12 amino acids long. Between the trimmed V and J ends, which lost 5 bases and 2 bases, there was a span of 7 bases. CDR1 and CDR2 from the germline V gene are SNHLY and FYNNEI. For the CDR3, the DNA is TGTGCCAGCAGTTTACAGGCCTACGAGCAGTACTTC. Protein sequence: CASSLQAYEQYF.

The V gene is TRBV6-6, the J gene TRBJ1-1; 7 bases match TRBD1. Looked up from germline, CDR1 is MNHNY and CDR2 is SVGAGI (reference sequence). The V gene end was trimmed by 5 bases and the J gene end by 3 bases; junction bases not matched to a gene: 12. CDR3 length: 16 residues. The CDR3 here is CASSPTGVGRDTEAFF. The CDR3 DNA sequence: TGTGCCAGCAGTCCAACAGGGGTGGGTCGGGACACTGAAGCTTTCTTT.

A remark on this clone: Compared with germline, one end of the junction differs, possibly owing to a read error. V is TRBV2 and J is TRBJ1-5; 8 positions match TRBD1. This CDR3 spans 11 amino acids. Per the germline V gene, CDR1 is SNHLY and CDR2 is FYNNEI. The CDR3 reads CASSEAGDRLF. The CDR3 bases are TGTGCCAGCAGTGAAGCAGGGGACAGGCTGTTT.

The chain combines TRBV4-1 with TRBJ2-1; weak D call: TRBD2 (6 bases). This CDR3 is 17 amino acids long. V was pared by 0 bases and J by 6 bases, with 18 bases between. Germline loops: CDR1 MGHRA, CDR2 YSYEKL. The CDR3 here is CASSQERAGGRSNEQFF. DNA for the CDR3: TGCGCCAGCAGCCAAGAACGGGCTGGGGGGAGGTCCAATGAGCAGTTCTTC.

This clone was counted once. V gene TRBV15 combines with J gene TRBJ1-2; D unclear. Germline lookup yields CDR1 LNHNV and CDR2 YYDKDF (reference sequence). Trimming shortened V by 0 bases and J by 4 bases, and 9 bases separated the two germline ends. The CDR3 length is 14 residues. DNA for the CDR3: TGTGCCACCAGCAGAGAGGGCAGCCTCTATGGCTACACCTTC. It codes for CATSREGSLYGYTF.

The chain links TRBV6-1 to TRBJ1-5, with 10 bases aligning to TRBD1. The CDR3 has 17 residues. Per the germline V gene, CDR1 is MNHNS and CDR2 is SASEGT. V lost 2 bases to trimming and J lost 7 bases; unmatched junction nucleotides: 11. The CDR3 DNA is TGTGCCAGCAGTGAACCAGTTAGGGACAGGGGAGAACAGCCCCAGCATTTT. This translates into CASSEPVRDRGEQPQHF.

The chain links TRBV6-5 to TRBJ2-2, with unresolved D. Trimming stripped 5 bases from V and 5 bases from J, with 9 bases between. Germline CDR1 and CDR2: MNHEY and SVGAGI. The CDR3 totals 13 residues. The CDR3 is CASSVIRTGELFF. The CDR3 DNA reads as TGTGCCAGCAGTGTTATTCGTACCGGGGAGCTGTTTTTT.

This sequence joins TRBV5-4 and TRBJ1-4; 8 bases align to TRBD1. J lost 5 bases, V lost 0 bases, and 6 bases had no gene match. Germline V gives CDR1 SGHNT, CDR2 YYREEE (reference sequence). The CDR3 has 16 residues. The CDR3 here is CASSLERTGRNEKLFF. The CDR3 coding sequence is TGTGCCAGCAGCTTGGAACGGACAGGGAGGAATGAAAAACTGTTTTTT.

The chain recombines TRBV18 with TRBJ1-2; tentatively, D is TRBD1 (6 bases). CDR3 size: 14 residues. The germline V and J ends were trimmed by 8 bases and 0 bases, with 13 bases remaining between them. CDR1 and CDR2 (germline): KGHSH, LQKENI. Here the CDR3 DNA reads TGTGCCAGCGCCCACAGGGTTTCTAACTATGGCTACACCTTC. It yields the protein CASAHRVSNYGYTF.

V gene TRBV28 combines with J gene TRBJ1-4; D remains ambiguous. With 6 bases removed from V and 8 bases from J, the gap between germline ends came to 10 bases. Looked up from germline, CDR1 is MDHEN and CDR2 is SYDVKM. The CDR3 is made up of 12 amino acids. This CDR3 is CASRTGREKLFF. The CDR3, as DNA: TGTGCCAGCAGAACGGGTAGAGAAAAACTGTTTTTT.

This sequence joins TRBV14 and TRBJ2-5; D remains ambiguous. Germline V gene lookup returns CDR1 SGHDN and CDR2 FVKESK. Trimming left V 5 bases short and J 5 bases short, with 18 bases between. The length of the CDR3 is 15 residues. The CDR3 here is CASSFRLNPRETQYF. The CDR3 region has the DNA TGTGCCAGCAGCTTTCGACTCAACCCGCGGGAGACCCAGTACTTC.

The chain is built from TRBV7-8 and TRBJ2-3, with 9 bases fitting TRBD2. This CDR3 has 17 amino acids. Unmatched junction bases numbered 10, after V lost 0 bases and J lost 6 bases. Germline CDR1 reads SGHVS; CDR2 reads FQNEAQ. CDR3 coding DNA: TGTGCCAGCAGCTTAGCGTCTAGCGGGGTGGAATTGGATACGCAGTATTTT. As protein: CASSLASSGVELDTQYF.

This clone was picked up a small number of times. The rearrangement joins TRBV4-2 to TRBJ2-4, with D unclear. The germline gives CDR1 LGHNA, CDR2 YNFKEQ. The CDR3 length is 18 residues. V was pared by 0 bases and J by 0 bases, with 15 bases between. The DNA of the CDR3 is TGTGCCAGCAGCCAAGAATGGCGAGGAGACCAAGCCAAAAACATTCAGTACTTC. Translated, it gives CASSQEWRGDQAKNIQYF.

The chain combines TRBV5-1 with TRBJ1-5; D is ambiguous. Germline CDR1 is SGHRS and CDR2 is YFSETQ. The ends were cut back, 5 bases at V and 0 bases at J, with 9 bases in the middle. The CDR3 loop spans 14 amino acids. The CDR3 DNA sequence: TGCGCCAGCAGTGAGGGAAGTAGCAATCAGCCCCAGCATTTT. The encoded protein is CASSEGSSNQPQHF.

This rearrangement joins TRBV6-5 to TRBJ1-2, with D unresolved. The V and J ends lost 2 bases and 6 bases respectively, with 13 bases between them. The CDR3 is made up of 14 amino acids. Per the germline V gene, CDR1 is MNHEY and CDR2 is SVGAGI. CDR3 sequence reads: CASSYSHGANGYTF. The DNA of the CDR3 is TGTGCCAGCAGTTACAGTCACGGAGCTAATGGCTACACCTTC.

The rearrangement links TRBV5-4 to TRBJ2-7, with 8 bases matching TRBD1. The CDR3 totals 14 residues. V shed 5 bases and J 0 bases; nucleotides not matched to a gene: 4. The germline V gene encodes CDR1 SGHNT and CDR2 YYREEE (reference sequence). CDR3 in amino acids: CASSGTGSSYEQYF. The CDR3 coding sequence is TGTGCCAGCAGTGGGACAGGAAGCTCCTACGAGCAGTACTTC. Full variable domain (outside the CDR3, taken from reference TRBV5-4 and TRBJ2-7): ETGVTQSPTHLIKTRGQQVTLRCSSQSGHNTVSWYQQALGQGPQFIFQYYREEENGRGNFPPRFSGLQFPNYSSELNVNALELDDSALYLCASSGTGSSYEQYFGPGTRLTVT.

The V gene is TRBV6-1, the J gene TRBJ1-1; a weak D match, TRBD1 (6 bases). Looked up from germline, CDR1 is MNHNS and CDR2 is SASEGT. V lost 6 bases and J 0 bases, leaving 11 bases between the germline ends. This CDR3 has 14 amino acids. This chain's CDR3 is CASSPRGMNTEAFF. CDR3 DNA: TGTGCCAGCAGCCCGAGGGGGATGAACACTGAAGCTTTCTTT.

The V call is TRBV11-3, the J call TRBJ2-1; 9 nucleotides line up with TRBD2. Trimming cost V 5 bases and J 2 bases; bases outside gene matches: 7. Germline V lookup: CDR1 SGHNT, CDR2 YENEEA. The CDR3 loop spans 16 amino acids. This chain's CDR3 is CASSPRAGGPYNEQFF. DNA for the CDR3: TGTGCCAGCAGCCCACGGGCGGGAGGGCCCTACAATGAGCAGTTCTTC.

This chain's CDR3 is CASSLAPARGIAQDEQFF. The CDR3 coding sequence is TGTGCCAGCAGCTTAGCTCCGGCGAGGGGGATCGCCCAAGATGAGCAGTTCTTC. The chain has TRBV11-2 and TRBJ2-1, with D possibly TRBD1 on 6 matching bases. The CDR3 length is 18 residues. Germline assignment: CDR1 SGHAT and CDR2 FQNNGV. V lost 1 base and J lost 8, with 24 bases in between.

This chain links TRBV6-6 with TRBJ1-1, with unresolved D. The V end lost 2 bases, the J end lost 1 base, and 11 bases lay between the germline ends. Germline assignment: CDR1 MNHNY and CDR2 SVGAGI (reference sequence). The CDR3 totals 15 residues. The CDR3 nucleotides are TGTGCCAGCAGTTACGGCCAGTATACGAACACTGAAGCTTTCTTT. This sequence encodes CASSYGQYTNTEAFF.

This chain joins TRBV7-8 and TRBJ2-7, with 9 bases matching TRBD1. Trimming at V came to 2 bases and at J to 6 bases, leaving 5 bases not matched to a gene. Germline V lookup: CDR1 SGHVS, CDR2 FQNEAQ. The CDR3 spans 14 residues. The CDR3 protein is CASSLRTGVGEQYF. The CDR3 DNA reads TGTGCCAGCAGCTTAAGGACAGGGGTAGGCGAGCAGTACTTC. Full variable domain (rest looked up from reference TRBV7-8 and TRBJ2-7): GAGVSQSPRYKVAKRGQDVALRCDPISGHVSLFWYQQALGQGPEFLTYFQNEAQLDKSGLPSDRFFAERPEGSVSTLKIQRTQQEDSAVYLCASSLRTGVGEQYFGPGTRLTVT.

The chain couples TRBV5-4 to TRBJ1-6, with a possible D match to TRBD1 (5 bases). Germline CDR1 and CDR2: SGHNT and YYREEE (reference sequence). The CDR3 length is 13 residues. V dropped 4 bases and J dropped 7 bases, with 9 bases sitting between them. The CDR3 sequence is CASSPTENSPLHF. CDR3 bases: TGTGCCAGCAGCCCGACAGAAAATTCACCCCTCCACTTT. Looking up the rest from reference TRBV5-4 and TRBJ1-6 gives the full variable domain: ETGVTQSPTHLIKTRGQQVTLRCSSQSGHNTVSWYQQALGQGPQFIFQYYREEENGRGNFPPRFSGLQFPNYSSELNVNALELDDSALYLCASSPTENSPLHFGNGTRLTVT.

This clone has only one observation. The V and J genes are TRBV5-1 and TRBJ1-5; 11 bases agree with TRBD1. The germline V gene has CDR1 SGHRS and CDR2 YFSETQ. The CDR3 consists of 15 residues. V shed 3 bases and J 2 bases; nucleotides not matched to a gene: 1. CDR3 region: CASSWTGGGNQPQHF. The CDR3 DNA follows: TGCGCCAGCAGCTGGACAGGGGGCGGCAATCAGCCCCAGCATTTT.

The rearrangement uses TRBV10-2 and TRBJ1-3; D gene unclear. Germline CDR1 WSHSY, CDR2 SAAADI. This CDR3 spans 14 amino acids. V lost 2 bases to trimming and J lost 4 bases, with 9 bases between them. CDR3 coding DNA: TGCGCCAGCAGTGAGGGCCGGCGGGGAAACACCATATATTTT. Residues: CASSEGRRGNTIYF.

This clone was found a few times. The V gene is TRBV10-3, the J gene TRBJ2-1, with 8 bases lining up with TRBD2. The length of the CDR3 is 16 residues. The trim removed 3 bases at V and 4 bases at J, leaving 8 bases unmatched. The germline CDR1 and CDR2 sequences are ENHRY and SYGVKD. CDR3 in amino acids: CAISDPGLGFYNEQFF. CDR3 nucleotide sequence: TGTGCCATCAGTGACCCGGGACTAGGGTTTTACAATGAGCAGTTCTTC.

This chain uses TRBV5-1 with TRBJ2-7; D could derive from TRBD1 or TRBD2 (6 bases each). CDR1 SGHRS and CDR2 YFSETQ come from the germline V gene. CDR3 length: 15 amino acids. The V end was cut by 4 bases, the J end by 4 bases, with 18 bases between. CDR3 DNA sequence: TGCGCCAGCAGCCTGGGACTGCCAGGGGAATACGAGCAGTACTTC. Translated: CASSLGLPGEYEQYF. The whole variable domain, remainder taken from reference TRBV5-1 and TRBJ2-7, is KAGVTQTPRYLIKTRGQQVTLSCSPISGHRSVSWYQQTPGQGLQFLFEYFSETQRNKGNFPGRFSGRQFSNSRSEMNVSTLELGDSALYLCASSLGLPGEYEQYFGPGTRLTVT.

The chain carries TRBV29-1 and TRBJ2-7; 8 bases agree with TRBD1. CDR1 SQVTM and CDR2 ANQGSEA come from the germline V gene. Losses at the gene ends were 6 bases for V and 0 bases for J; bases not matched to a gene: 7. This CDR3 has 14 amino acids. The chain's CDR3 is CSVGDRGRSYEQYF. The CDR3 DNA reads as TGCAGCGTGGGCGACAGGGGTCGCTCCTACGAGCAGTACTTC.

This clone occurred once. The V call is TRBV18, the J call TRBJ1-5; D gene unclear. With 6 bases removed from V and 3 bases from J, the gap between germline ends came to 18 bases. Germline V gene sequence: CDR1 KGHSH, CDR2 LQKENI. This CDR3 has 16 amino acids. CDR3 sequence reads: CASSPGSQLNNQPQHF. DNA of the CDR3: TGTGCCAGCTCCCCTGGGAGTCAGCTTAACAATCAGCCCCAGCATTTT.